These T cell receptor beta chains were read from a single sample in a study of identical twins. From the 5' RACE reads, TCRdb called clonotypes with MiXCR, one entry per CDR3 protein. Of around 250,000 distinct CDR3 sequences listed, roughly 7% are singletons. In addition, the sample was reused for a study of yellow fever vaccine responses in identical twins.

Material for sequencing was memory (CD45RO+) T cells sorted from blood. These receptors were obtained from a woman aged 18-35 years in good health. CDR3s include the opening cysteine and the closing phenylalanine or tryptophan. Fields, in order: V gene, J gene, clone size, CDR3 protein. Clone size is stated in some rows and not others, as once, few, many or a class when expanded.

TRBV12-3/TRBV12-4	TRBJ2-7	many	CASSLNSGPYEQYF
TRBV3-1	TRBJ1-1	NA	CASSPLTYTEAFF
TRBV10-3	TRBJ2-7	NA	CAISEPTSGSFEQYF
TRBV20-1	TRBJ1-2	few	CSASLGGPYGYTF
TRBV7-9	TRBJ1-4	NA	CASSLVQGSNEKLFF
TRBV29-1	TRBJ1-3	many	CSVEADSGNTIYF
TRBV20-1	TRBJ2-2	few	CSGRLAGGKNTGELFF
TRBV6-1	TRBJ2-1	many	CASRSPGLDYNEQFF
TRBV10-1	TRBJ2-7	NA	CASSESGREADEQYF
TRBV20-1	TRBJ1-2	NA	CSAFQGLGGTSWGYTF
TRBV28	TRBJ2-1	many	CASSPELRYNEQFF
TRBV11-2	TRBJ1-2	NA	CASSPSQGGYTF
TRBV6-1	TRBJ2-5	many	CASSEKSGQGSETQYF
TRBV29-1	TRBJ2-5	NA	CSVEKNNGETQYF
TRBV11-2	TRBJ2-2	many	CASSLPRPGTGGLGELFF
TRBV27	TRBJ2-6	few	CASSLRWFADSGANVLTF
TRBV20-1	TRBJ2-1	few	CSAGALEGLAGDRQFF
TRBV24-1	TRBJ2-3	many	CATSDSAITDTQYF
TRBV12-3/TRBV12-4	TRBJ1-4	many	CASIWTGGEKLFF
TRBV25-1	TRBJ2-3	few	CASSGKTSGSRADTQYF
TRBV29-1	TRBJ2-3	NA	CSVGGVLAGGPTDTQYF
TRBV25-1	TRBJ2-1	many	CASSHEAGVYNEQFF
TRBV10-3	TRBJ1-2	many	CAISESPPRGYTF
TRBV27	TRBJ2-7	NA	CASSPGTAVYAFYEQYF